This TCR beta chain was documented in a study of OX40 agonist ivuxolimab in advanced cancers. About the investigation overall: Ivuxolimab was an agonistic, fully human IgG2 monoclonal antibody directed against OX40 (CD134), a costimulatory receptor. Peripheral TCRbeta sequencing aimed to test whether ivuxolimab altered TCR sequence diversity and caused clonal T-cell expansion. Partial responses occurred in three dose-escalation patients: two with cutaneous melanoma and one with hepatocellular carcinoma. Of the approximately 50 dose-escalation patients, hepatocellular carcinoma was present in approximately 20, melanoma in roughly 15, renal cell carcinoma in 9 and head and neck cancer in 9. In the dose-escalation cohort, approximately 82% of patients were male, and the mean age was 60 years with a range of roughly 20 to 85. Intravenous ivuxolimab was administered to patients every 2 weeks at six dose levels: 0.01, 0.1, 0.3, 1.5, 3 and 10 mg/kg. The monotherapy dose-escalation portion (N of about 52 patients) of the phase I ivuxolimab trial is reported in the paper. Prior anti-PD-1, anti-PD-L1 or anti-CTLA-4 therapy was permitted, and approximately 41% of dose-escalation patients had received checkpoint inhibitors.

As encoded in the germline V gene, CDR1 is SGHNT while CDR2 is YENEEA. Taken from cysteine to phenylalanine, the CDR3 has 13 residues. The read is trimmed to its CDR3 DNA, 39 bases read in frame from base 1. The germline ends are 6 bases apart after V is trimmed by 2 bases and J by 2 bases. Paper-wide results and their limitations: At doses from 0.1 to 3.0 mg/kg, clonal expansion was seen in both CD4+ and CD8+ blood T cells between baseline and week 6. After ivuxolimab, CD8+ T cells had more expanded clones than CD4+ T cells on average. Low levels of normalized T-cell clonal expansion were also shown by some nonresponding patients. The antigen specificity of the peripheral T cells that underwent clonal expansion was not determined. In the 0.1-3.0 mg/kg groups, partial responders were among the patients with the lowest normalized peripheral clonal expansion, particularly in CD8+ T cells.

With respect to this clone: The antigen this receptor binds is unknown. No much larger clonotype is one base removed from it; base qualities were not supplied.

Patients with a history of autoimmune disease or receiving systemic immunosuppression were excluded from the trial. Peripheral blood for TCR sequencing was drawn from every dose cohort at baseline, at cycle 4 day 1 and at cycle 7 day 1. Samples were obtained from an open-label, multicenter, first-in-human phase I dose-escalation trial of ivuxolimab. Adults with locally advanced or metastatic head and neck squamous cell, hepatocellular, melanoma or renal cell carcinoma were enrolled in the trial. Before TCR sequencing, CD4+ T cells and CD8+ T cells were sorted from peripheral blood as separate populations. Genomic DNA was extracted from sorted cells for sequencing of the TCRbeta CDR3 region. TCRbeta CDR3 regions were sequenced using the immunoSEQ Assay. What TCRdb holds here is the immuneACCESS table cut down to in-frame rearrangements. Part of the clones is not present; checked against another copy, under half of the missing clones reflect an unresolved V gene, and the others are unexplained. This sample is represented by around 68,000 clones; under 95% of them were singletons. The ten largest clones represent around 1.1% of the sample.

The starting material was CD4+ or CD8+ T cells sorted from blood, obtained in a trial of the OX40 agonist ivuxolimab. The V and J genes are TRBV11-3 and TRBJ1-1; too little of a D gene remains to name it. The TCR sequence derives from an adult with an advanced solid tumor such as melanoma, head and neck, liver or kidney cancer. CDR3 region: CASSLTVNTEAFF. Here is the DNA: TGTGCCAGCAGCTTAACGGTAAACACTGAAGCTTTCTTT. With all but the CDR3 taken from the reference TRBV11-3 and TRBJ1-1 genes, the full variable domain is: EAGVVQSPRYKIIEKKQPVAFWCNPISGHNTLYWYLQNLGQGPELLIRYENEEAVDDSQLPKDRFSAERLKGVDSTLKIQPAELGDSAVYLCASSLTVNTEAFFGQGTRLTVV.